A selection of T cell receptor beta chains follows, all from one sample in a study of beta chain features in type 1 diabetes. Repertoires were generated with immunoSEQ multiplex PCR, while TCRdb's copy carries only in-frame clones and drops some. The sample shows 250,000 to 350,000 clones, 13% to 15% of them seen only once. Sequenced: naive CD4+ T cells from blood. Every receptor here comes from a man aged 25-45 years with type 1 diabetes. The CDR3 runs from the conserved cysteine through the conserved F or W. The D gene is left open where the match is weak. For some rows the clone size is stated as once, few or many, or as a class when expanded; others skip it.

abundance: -
len: 14
j_gene: TRBJ2-7
d_gene: TRBD2
v_gene: TRBV7-2
CDR3aa: CASSLSGRASEQYF
CDR3nt: TGTGCCAGCAGCCTTAGCGGGAGGGCATCCGAGCAGTACTTC

abundance: many
len: 14
j_gene: TRBJ1-1
d_gene: -
v_gene: TRBV23-1
CDR3aa: CASSQSAVNTEAFF
CDR3nt: TGCGCCAGCAGTCAATCCGCGGTGAACACTGAAGCTTTCTTT

abundance: few
len: 16
j_gene: TRBJ2-4
d_gene: TRBD2
v_gene: TRBV27
CDR3aa: CASSNLRGRAGNIQYF
CDR3nt: TGTGCCAGCTCTAATCTTCGCGGGAGGGCGGGCAACATTCAGTACTTC

abundance: -
len: 14
j_gene: TRBJ2-2
d_gene: -
v_gene: TRBV7-9
CDR3aa: CASSLAEGSGELFF
CDR3nt: TGTGCCAGCAGCTTAGCTGAGGGAAGCGGGGAGCTGTTTTTT

abundance: -
len: 16
j_gene: TRBJ2-7
d_gene: TRBD1
v_gene: TRBV5-4
CDR3aa: CASSTPGQGDLNEQYF
CDR3nt: TGTGCCAGCAGCACCCCGGGACAGGGGGATCTAAACGAGCAGTACTTC

abundance: -
len: 15
j_gene: TRBJ1-5
d_gene: TRBD1
v_gene: TRBV7-9
CDR3aa: CASSALTGVNQPQHF
CDR3nt: TGTGCCAGCAGCGCCCTGACAGGGGTCAATCAGCCCCAGCATTTT

abundance: -
len: 14
j_gene: TRBJ2-7
d_gene: -
v_gene: TRBV28
CDR3aa: CASSPPGLPWEQYF
CDR3nt: TGTGCCAGCAGTCCGCCGGGACTCCCCTGGGAGCAGTACTTC

abundance: -
len: 11
j_gene: TRBJ1-5
d_gene: -
v_gene: TRBV30
CDR3aa: CACGGTQPQHF
CDR3nt: TGTGCCTGCGGCGGGACGCAGCCCCAGCATTTT

abundance: few
len: 14
j_gene: TRBJ2-7
d_gene: -
v_gene: TRBV9
CDR3aa: CASSVEGTGGEQYF
CDR3nt: TGTGCCAGCAGCGTAGAAGGGACTGGCGGCGAGCAGTACTTC

abundance: few
len: 14
j_gene: TRBJ1-2
d_gene: TRBD1
v_gene: TRBV7-9
CDR3aa: CASSSGQIFYGYTF
CDR3nt: TGTGCCAGCAGCTCGGGACAGATATTCTATGGCTACACCTTC

abundance: -
len: 16
j_gene: TRBJ2-2
d_gene: -
v_gene: TRBV9
CDR3aa: CASSVEWVRGAGELFF
CDR3nt: TGTGCCAGCAGCGTAGAGTGGGTCAGGGGTGCCGGGGAGCTGTTTTTT

abundance: -
len: 16
j_gene: TRBJ1-5
d_gene: -
v_gene: TRBV4-2
CDR3aa: CASSQDQQHSNQPQHF
CDR3nt: TGTGCCAGCAGCCAAGACCAACAGCATAGCAATCAGCCCCAGCATTTT

abundance: -
len: 14
j_gene: TRBJ2-2
d_gene: -
v_gene: TRBV28
CDR3aa: CASSLFPSSGELFF
CDR3nt: TGTGCCAGCAGTTTATTTCCTAGCTCCGGGGAGCTGTTTTTT

abundance: few
len: 15
j_gene: TRBJ2-2
d_gene: -
v_gene: TRBV7-9
CDR3aa: CASSFGGLATGELFF
CDR3nt: TGTGCCAGCAGCTTCGGGGGTCTCGCCACCGGGGAGCTGTTTTTT

abundance: -
len: 15
j_gene: TRBJ1-2
d_gene: TRBD1
v_gene: TRBV28
CDR3aa: CAARAGGLGVNGYTF
CDR3nt: TGTGCCGCCCGGGCAGGGGGCCTTGGGGTGAATGGCTACACCTTC

abundance: few
len: 15
j_gene: TRBJ2-4
d_gene: TRBD2
v_gene: TRBV9
CDR3aa: CASSSAGGAKNIQYF
CDR3nt: TGTGCCAGCAGCTCCGCCGGGGGGGCCAAAAACATTCAGTACTTC

abundance: -
len: 14
j_gene: TRBJ2-1
d_gene: -
v_gene: TRBV28
CDR3aa: CASKVGGSYNEQFF
CDR3nt: TGTGCCAGCAAGGTGGGAGGTTCCTACAATGAGCAGTTCTTC

abundance: -
len: 16
j_gene: TRBJ1-1
d_gene: -
v_gene: TRBV18
CDR3aa: CASSRAGRARTTEAFF
CDR3nt: TGTGCCAGCTCACGGGCAGGGCGAGCCCGGACCACTGAAGCTTTCTTT

abundance: few
len: 13
j_gene: TRBJ1-1
d_gene: TRBD1
v_gene: TRBV18
CDR3aa: CASSATGGTEAFF
CDR3nt: TGTGCCAGCTCAGCGACAGGGGGCACTGAAGCTTTCTTT

abundance: few
len: 18
j_gene: TRBJ2-1
d_gene: TRBD2
v_gene: TRBV4-2
CDR3aa: CASSQESASGNPYNEQFF
CDR3nt: TGTGCCAGCAGCCAAGAGTCGGCTAGCGGGAACCCCTACAATGAGCAGTTCTTC

abundance: -
len: 13
j_gene: TRBJ1-1
d_gene: -
v_gene: TRBV5-4
CDR3aa: CASTQETNTEAFF
CDR3nt: TGTGCCAGCACACAGGAGACGAACACTGAAGCTTTCTTT

abundance: few
len: 14
j_gene: TRBJ2-7
d_gene: -
v_gene: TRBV27
CDR3aa: CASSFDRTSYEQYF
CDR3nt: TGTGCCAGCAGTTTCGACAGAACCTCCTACGAGCAGTACTTC

abundance: -
len: 15
j_gene: TRBJ2-1
d_gene: -
v_gene: TRBV7-9
CDR3aa: CASSSGLLEPNEQFF
CDR3nt: TGTGCCAGCAGCTCGGGACTGCTAGAACCCAATGAGCAGTTCTTC

abundance: -
len: 14
j_gene: TRBJ2-5
d_gene: TRBD2
v_gene: TRBV19
CDR3aa: CASNPGGYQETQYF
CDR3nt: TGTGCCAGTAATCCGGGGGGGTACCAAGAGACCCAGTACTTC

abundance: few
len: 14
j_gene: TRBJ2-5
d_gene: TRBD2
v_gene: TRBV7-9
CDR3aa: CASQLAGLEETQYF
CDR3nt: TGTGCCAGCCAGCTAGCGGGACTAGAAGAGACCCAGTACTTC

abundance: few
len: 12
j_gene: TRBJ1-2
d_gene: -
v_gene: TRBV28
CDR3aa: CASTTLGFGYTF
CDR3nt: TGTGCCAGCACCACACTCGGGTTTGGCTACACCTTC